Sequencing of this T cell receptor (beta chain) was carried out in a study of blood T cells in healthy people across ages. This clonotype came up many times. Using a J-beta primer mix together with a sample-barcoded 5' primer, a second PCR was run for roughly 7 to 11 cycles. TCRdb recomputed calls from the 5' RACE reads with MiXCR, one row per CDR3 protein. The sample includes roughly 650,000 distinct CDR3 sequences, approximately 31% of them seen just once. This TCR was recovered from a woman of 80 years or more in good health. Input material: blood.

The CDR3 sequence: CASSFSWDGEQYF. CDR3 in DNA: TGTGCCAGCAGCTTCTCATGGGATGGGGAGCAGTACTTC. The chain links TRBV5-6 to TRBJ2-7; D call uncertain. Germline loops: CDR1 SGHDT, CDR2 YYEEEE. This CDR3 has 13 residues. The ends were cut back, 2 bases at V and 7 bases at J, with 13 bases in the middle.